Listed below are T cell receptor beta chains from one sample, sequenced in a study of blood T cell repertoires in COVID-19. This table comes from immunoSEQ multiplex PCR, and its TCRdb copy is limited to in-frame clones, with some not included. Of about 50,000 clones listed, approximately 82% are singletons. Material: PBMCs or T cells enriched from blood (not recorded which). Receptor source: a woman aged 45-65 years with acute COVID-19. Both conserved end residues are part of each CDR3. The D gene is left open where the match is weak. Clone size is stated in some rows and not others, as once, few, many or a class when expanded.

size,J,D,V,length,CDR3,DNA
.,TRBJ2-7,TRBD2,TRBV6-5,16,CASTYSKRGDSGEQYF,TGTGCCAGCACCTACTCGAAGCGGGGGGATTCGGGGGAGCAGTACTTC
.,TRBJ1-4,.,TRBV18,18,CASSPRLLGVTTNEKLFF,TGTGCCAGCTCACCTCGCCTATTGGGCGTTACAACTAATGAAAAACTGTTTTTT
.,TRBJ1-3,TRBD1,TRBV3-1/TRBV3-2,14,CASSQGQGGNTIYF,TGTGCCAGCAGCCAAGGACAGGGTGGAAACACCATATATTTT
once,TRBJ2-3,.,TRBV12-3/TRBV12-4,12,CASSFQSYTQYF,TGTGCCAGCAGTTTTCAGTCCTATACGCAGTATTTT
.,TRBJ1-5,.,TRBV11-2,15,CASSLDGGSGQPQHF,TGTGCCAGCAGCTTAGATGGCGGTTCGGGTCAGCCCCAGCATTTT
once,TRBJ2-5,TRBD1,TRBV10-2,15,CASTSGQALQETQYF,TGCGCCAGCACCTCCGGACAGGCCCTACAAGAGACCCAGTACTTC
.,TRBJ2-1,TRBD1,TRBV5-1,15,CASSLGDRGFDEQFF,TGCGCCAGCAGCCTCGGGGACAGGGGCTTCGACGAGCAGTTCTTC
.,TRBJ2-2,TRBD2,TRBV11-2,17,CASSLQRGGKRTGELFF,TGTGCCAGCAGCTTGCAGCGGGGGGGCAAGAGGACCGGGGAGCTGTTTTTT
.,TRBJ1-1,.,TRBV19,13,CASSRGAGTEAFF,TGTGCCAGTAGTCGGGGGGCTGGCACTGAAGCTTTCTTT
.,TRBJ1-3,.,TRBV10-3,15,CAISGTRRDGNTIYF,TGTGCCATCAGTGGGACCCGCAGGGATGGAAACACCATATATTTT
.,TRBJ2-2,TRBD2,TRBV4-1,15,CASSSGLAKTGELFF,TGCGCCAGCAGCTCAGGACTAGCGAAAACCGGGGAGCTGTTTTTT
once,TRBJ1-1,TRBD1,TRBV28,15,CASIPRDRGGTEAFF,TGTGCCAGCATTCCCCGGGACAGGGGAGGGACTGAAGCTTTCTTT
.,TRBJ2-7,.,TRBV5-1,14,CASSPDNPSYEQYF,TGCGCCAGCAGCCCAGACAATCCCTCCTACGAGCAGTACTTC
once,TRBJ2-2,.,TRBV7-2,15,CASSLVTSSGGELFF,TGTGCCAGCAGCTTAGTGACTAGTAGCGGCGGGGAGCTGTTTTTT
.,TRBJ1-2,.,TRBV5-1,14,CASSLGAANYGYTF,TGCGCCAGCAGCTTGGGGGCCGCTAACTATGGCTACACCTTC
once,TRBJ1-1,.,TRBV6-6,11,CASRVEAEAFF,TGTGCCAGCAGAGTGGAGGCTGAAGCTTTCTTT
.,TRBJ1-6,.,TRBV14,15,CASSQSSGYNSPLHF,TGTGCCAGCAGCCAGAGCAGCGGCTATAATTCACCCCTCCACTTT
.,TRBJ2-3,.,TRBV6-4,15,CASSQTGGGVDTQYF,TGTGCCAGCAGTCAGACTGGCGGTGGAGTGGATACGCAGTATTTT
.,TRBJ2-1,TRBD1,TRBV3-1/TRBV3-2,15,CASRRYRDRDNEQFF,TGTGCCAGCCGTAGATACCGGGACAGAGACAATGAGCAGTTCTTC
.,TRBJ2-1,.,TRBV6-6,10,CASKEIEQFF,TGTGCCAGCAAGGAGATAGAGCAGTTCTTC
.,TRBJ1-1,.,TRBV10-2,14,CASSIQGRDTEAFF,TGCGCCAGCTCAATACAGGGTAGGGACACTGAAGCTTTCTTT
.,TRBJ2-1,.,TRBV28,15,CASSSSGLLQLEQFF,TGTGCCAGCAGTTCGTCCGGACTCCTTCAATTGGAGCAGTTCTTC
few,TRBJ2-4,TRBD1,TRBV3-1/TRBV3-2,15,CASSTTQGAPNIQYF,TGTGCCAGCAGTACTACCCAGGGGGCGCCGAACATTCAGTACTTC
.,TRBJ1-5,.,TRBV6-5,15,CASSYSGSSNQPQHF,TGTGCCAGCAGTTACTCTGGGAGTAGCAATCAGCCCCAGCATTTT
few,TRBJ1-6,.,TRBV9,15,CASSVAEGLGSPLHF,TGTGCCAGCAGCGTAGCGGAGGGCCTCGGATCACCCCTCCACTTT
.,TRBJ1-4,.,TRBV9,15,CASSVGSGEGEKLFF,TGTGCCAGCAGCGTAGGGTCAGGGGAAGGTGAAAAACTGTTTTTT
few,TRBJ1-2,.,TRBV6-5,14,CASSLTGLTYGYTF,TGTGCCAGCAGCCTCACGGGACTGACCTATGGCTACACCTTC
.,TRBJ1-2,TRBD1,TRBV30,13,CAWKGQGARGYTF,TGTGCCTGGAAGGGACAGGGGGCCCGGGGCTACACCTTC
.,TRBJ2-1,.,TRBV9,15,CASSTRDSRDNEQFF,TGTGCCAGCAGCACTCGGGACTCGCGGGACAATGAGCAGTTCTTC
.,TRBJ2-7,TRBD2,TRBV7-6,13,CASSPGGTYEQYF,TGTGCCAGCAGCCCCGGGGGGACCTACGAGCAGTACTTC
.,TRBJ1-4,.,TRBV5-1,14,CASSLSATNEKLFF,TGCGCCAGCAGCTTGTCTGCAACTAATGAAAAACTGTTTTTT
.,TRBJ2-4,.,TRBV20-1,16,CSASGFREGRRDIQYF,TGCAGTGCTAGTGGTTTCAGGGAAGGCAGGAGGGACATTCAGTACTTC
once,TRBJ1-1,.,TRBV3-1/TRBV3-2,15,CASSQSRSSSGRAFF,TGTGCCAGCAGCCAGTCTCGCTCCTCCTCAGGCCGGGCTTTCTTT
.,TRBJ1-1,.,TRBV30,12,CAWSGGRDRGFF,TGTGCCTGGAGTGGGGGGAGGGATAGAGGTTTCTTT
.,TRBJ2-1,.,TRBV5-3,15,CARSLVRGGEDEQFF,TGTGCCAGAAGCTTGGTACGCGGGGGCGAGGATGAGCAGTTCTTC
.,TRBJ2-1,TRBD2,TRBV13,15,CASSLSGGARNEQFF,TGTGCCAGCAGCTTAAGCGGGGGGGCTAGGAATGAGCAGTTCTTC
.,TRBJ2-3,TRBD2,TRBV5-4,15,CASSRDWGGTDTQYF,TGTGCCAGCAGCCGGGACTGGGGGGGGACAGATACGCAGTATTTT
.,TRBJ2-7,.,TRBV1,16,CTSSQGLAGGQYEQYF,TGCACCAGCAGCCAAGGGTTAGCGGGGGGGCAGTACGAGCAGTACTTC
few,TRBJ2-2,TRBD1,TRBV9,14,CASRRTGNTGELFF,TGTGCCAGCAGAAGGACAGGGAACACCGGGGAGCTGTTTTTT
.,TRBJ1-2,.,TRBV19,12,CASTPTGFGYTF,TGTGCCAGTACCCCAACAGGGTTTGGCTACACCTTC
.,TRBJ1-1,TRBD1,TRBV7-6,15,CASSLGGTGNTEAFF,TGTGCCAGCAGTTTAGGAGGGACAGGGAATACTGAAGCTTTCTTT
.,TRBJ1-1,TRBD1,TRBV9,13,CASSAPGGLEAFF,TGTGCCAGCAGCGCCCCAGGGGGCCTTGAAGCTTTCTTT
.,TRBJ1-3,.,TRBV5-6,14,CASSSTRGGNTIYF,TGTGCCAGCAGCTCAACAAGAGGAGGAAACACCATATATTTT
.,TRBJ1-1,TRBD1,TRBV10-3,13,CAISDGQGAEAFF,TGTGCCATCAGTGACGGACAGGGGGCTGAAGCTTTCTTT
.,TRBJ1-1,.,TRBV5-4,12,CASSFGGTEAFF,TGTGCCAGCAGCTTTGGGGGGACTGAAGCTTTCTTT
.,TRBJ1-1,.,TRBV4-1,14,CASSLQPRNTEAFF,TGCGCCAGCAGCTTACAGCCGCGGAACACTGAAGCTTTCTTT
few,TRBJ1-1,.,TRBV5-1,14,CASSEGLRGTEAFF,TGCGCCAGCAGCGAGGGCCTCCGAGGGACTGAAGCTTTCTTT
many,TRBJ2-7,TRBD2,TRBV16,17,CASSQSYSSGGAWEQYF,TGTGCCAGCAGCCAATCTTACTCAAGCGGGGGGGCCTGGGAGCAGTACTTC
.,TRBJ2-1,TRBD2,TRBV9,16,CASRAGGTSGGNEQFF,TGTGCCAGCAGAGCCGGAGGGACTAGCGGGGGTAATGAGCAGTTCTTC
few,TRBJ1-5,.,TRBV7-8,15,CASSLSGQSNQPQHF,TGTGCCAGCAGCTTGAGCGGGCAGTCCAATCAGCCCCAGCATTTT
.,TRBJ1-5,.,TRBV9,15,CASSETGYSNQPQHF,TGTGCCAGCAGCGAGACAGGTTATAGCAATCAGCCCCAGCATTTT
once,TRBJ2-1,TRBD2,TRBV27,16,CASSLLAGGTYNEQFF,TGTGCCAGCAGTTTATTGGCGGGGGGGACCTACAATGAGCAGTTCTTC
.,TRBJ1-6,TRBD1,TRBV5-1,16,CASSLFGTGDNSPLHF,TGCGCCAGCAGCTTGTTCGGGACAGGGGATAATTCACCCCTCCACTTT